A single sample is the source of the 18 T cell receptor beta chains below, sequenced in a study of T cell clonotyping in hematopoietic cell transplantation. The method was immunoSEQ multiplex PCR; TCRdb's version includes in-frame clones alone and lacks a portion of them. Altogether roughly 5,000 clones are present, roughly 93% being singletons, with the ten largest covering roughly two fifths. This specimen was peripheral blood mononuclear cells, taken 100 days after allogeneic stem cell transplant. The receptors stem from a female patient aged 50-59 years who had an allogeneic stem cell transplant from a related donor, so the T cells may come from the graft donor. Some clones in this sample may be carry-over from other donors' samples.

The chain has TRBV9 and TRBJ2-5; D remains unclear. The CDR3 runs to 13 residues. Germline CDR1 SGDLS, CDR2 YYNGEE. V was pared by 4 bases and J by 0 bases, with 7 bases between. CDR3 sequence: CASSSPYQETQYF. The CDR3 DNA reads TGTGCCAGCAGCTCACCGTACCAAGAGACCCAGTACTTC.

The chain has TRBV27 and TRBJ2-7; 8 nucleotides align to TRBD1. The CDR3 is 15 amino acids. Germline V CDR1 and CDR2: MNHEY, SMNVEV (reference sequence). V was pared by 5 bases and J by 5 bases, with 11 bases of the junction left unmatched. The CDR3 loop reads CASSPGTGESHEQYF. The CDR3 bases are TGTGCCAGCAGTCCCGGGACAGGAGAGTCCCACGAGCAGTACTTC.

The chain's CDR3 is CASSPRTAMNTEAFF. The CDR3, as DNA: TGTGCCAGCAGCCCCCGGACAGCAATGAACACTGAAGCTTTCTTT. The chain has TRBV4-2 and TRBJ1-1; possible D gene TRBD1, 6 bases. CDR1 and CDR2 from the germline V gene are LGHNA and YNFKEQ. The length of the CDR3 is 15 residues. Trimming left V 4 bases short and J 0 bases short, with 12 bases between.

V is TRBV7-8 and J is TRBJ1-5; TRBD1 matches at 7 bases. V trimming: 5 bases; J trimming: 6 bases; junction bases outside the gene matches: 7. The CDR3 loop spans 14 amino acids. Germline V gene data show CDR1 as SGHVS and CDR2 as FQNEAQ. The CDR3 loop is CASSQEGASQPQHF. As DNA, the CDR3 is TGTGCCAGCAGCCAGGAGGGGGCCAGTCAGCCCCAGCATTTT.

V and J are TRBV30 and TRBJ2-1, with TRBD2 matching over 10 bases. Losses at the gene ends were 8 bases for V and 7 bases for J; bases not matched to a gene: 11. Germline values: CDR1 GTSNPN, CDR2 SVGIG (reference sequence). This CDR3 comprises 14 residues. The CDR3: CAASAGGPRNEQFF. For the CDR3, the DNA is TGTGCCGCCTCAGCGGGAGGGCCGCGGAATGAGCAGTTCTTC.

As for this clone: A read error may produce the germline difference seen at one junction end. The rearrangement uses TRBV19 and TRBJ1-6; 7 positions agree with TRBD1. This CDR3 region has 15 residues. CDR1 and CDR2 (germline): LNHDA, SQIVND (reference sequence). The CDR3, as DNA: TGCGCCAGCAGCCAGCCGGGACAGTATAATTCACCCCTCCACTTT. Translating gives CASSQPGQYNSPLHF.

This clone was seen once. The chain recombines TRBV9 with TRBJ1-1, with 7 bases matching TRBD1. The CDR3 is 15 amino acids. Trimming at V came to 0 bases and at J to 0 bases, leaving 2 bases not matched to a gene. Germline CDR1 and CDR2: SGDLS and YYNGEE. CDR3 in DNA: TGTGCCAGCAGCGTAGAGGGGGCCATGAACACTGAAGCTTTCTTT. Encoded protein: CASSVEGAMNTEAFF.

The chain recombines TRBV2 with TRBJ1-3; weak D call: TRBD1 (5 bases). CDR1 SNHLY and CDR2 FYNNEI come from the germline V gene. Trimming took 4 bases from V and 4 from J, leaving 11 bases between them. The CDR3 length is 14 residues. The DNA for the CDR3 is TGTGCCAGCAGTGGGGGGTTTTCCGGAAACACCATATATTTT. It yields the protein CASSGGFSGNTIYF.

The chain has TRBV7-2 and TRBJ2-1; 11 nucleotides match TRBD1. The junction had 5 bases not matched to a gene; V was cut back by 6 bases and J by 7 bases. The CDR3 contains 14 residues. CDR1 and CDR2 (germline): SGHTA, FQGNSA. The CDR3: CASRRDRGGNEQFF. In DNA, the CDR3 is TGTGCCAGCAGGAGGGACAGGGGGGGAAATGAGCAGTTCTTC.

The chain carries TRBV19 and TRBJ1-2, with D unresolved. There are 12 residues in the CDR3. Germline values: CDR1 LNHDA, CDR2 SQIVND (reference sequence). V was cut by 5 bases and J by 4 bases, with 8 bases left in between. The DNA of the CDR3 is TGTGCCAGTAGTGAGTCGCTCTATGGCTACACCTTC. This codes for CASSESLYGYTF.

The gene calls are TRBV4-1 and TRBJ2-7, with 11 bases fitting TRBD2. The CDR3 is made up of 18 amino acids. V lost 6 bases and J lost 1; bases outside the gene matches: 14. In germline, CDR1 is MGHRA, CDR2 YSYEKL. CDR3 DNA: TGCGCCAGCAGTCCAACCTTATTAACTAGCGGGGGTTCCTACGAGCAGTACTTC. The encoded protein is CASSPTLLTSGGSYEQYF.

This chain connects TRBV5-4 to TRBJ1-4; D remains ambiguous. The CDR3 runs 16 residues. From germline, CDR1 is SGHNT and CDR2 YYREEE (reference sequence). V lost 2 bases and J 3 bases, leaving 14 bases between the germline ends. The CDR3 is CASSLDGVGANEKLFF. CDR3 nucleotides: TGTGCCAGCAGCTTAGACGGTGTGGGAGCTAATGAAAAACTGTTTTTT.

This CDR3 is CASSSRGESGDEQFF. The DNA of the CDR3 is TGTGCCAGCAGCTCACGGGGGGAAAGCGGTGATGAGCAGTTCTTC. The rearrangement joins TRBV11-3 to TRBJ2-1; 7 nucleotides match TRBD2. V shed 4 bases and J 8 bases; nucleotides not matched to a gene: 11. CDR1 is SGHNT, CDR2 YENEEA, per germline. The CDR3 is 15 amino acids.

The rearrangement links TRBV27 to TRBJ1-2; no firm D call. The CDR3 length is 14 residues. Trimming removed 5 bases from V and 4 bases from J, with 14 bases in between. Looked up from germline, CDR1 is MNHEY and CDR2 is SMNVEV (reference sequence). DNA for the CDR3: TGTGCCAGCAGTCCGTTGACTTACTCCTATGGCTACACCTTC. Protein sequence: CASSPLTYSYGYTF.

CDR3 in amino acids: CASSPHTGELFF. The DNA for the CDR3 is TGTGCCAGCAGTCCCCACACCGGGGAGCTGTTTTTT. The chain joins TRBV25-1 to TRBJ2-2; D ambiguous. Germline CDR1 is MGHDK and CDR2 is SYGVNS. The V end was cut by 5 bases, the J end by 3 bases, with 4 bases between. The CDR3 length is 12 residues.

The V gene is TRBV2, the J gene TRBJ1-3, with 7 bases matching TRBD1. The CDR3 has 15 residues. Germline V CDR1 and CDR2: SNHLY, FYNNEI. With V trimmed by 1 base and J by 2 bases, 2 bases remained unmatched. CDR3 in amino acids: CASSEVGGAGNTIYF. The CDR3 DNA reads TGTGCCAGCAGTGAAGTAGGGGGCGCTGGAAACACCATATATTTT.

V gene TRBV5-1 combines with J gene TRBJ1-6; D remains ambiguous. CDR1 and CDR2 (germline): SGHRS, YFSETQ. The CDR3 runs to 13 residues. V shed 2 bases and J shed 6 bases, with 6 bases lying between them. CDR3 loop: CASSFNGNSPLHF. The CDR3 bases are TGCGCCAGCAGCTTCAACGGTAATTCACCCCTCCACTTT.

The chain uses TRBV7-2 and TRBJ1-2, with 8 bases that match TRBD1. The CDR3 consists of 14 residues. J was trimmed by 3 bases and V by 4 bases; bases with no gene match: 4. Per the germline V gene, CDR1 is SGHTA and CDR2 is FQGNSA. The CDR3 DNA is TGTGCCAGCAGCTCATCGACAGGGGACTATGGCTACACCTTC. Protein sequence: CASSSSTGDYGYTF.